This T cell receptor (beta chain) was retrieved from a study of OX40 agonist ivuxolimab in advanced cancers. Study-level information: Ivuxolimab, an agonistic anti-OX40 (CD134) antibody, was given to patients. Study-wide points: Some nonresponders also had low normalized T-cell clonal expansion.

Some clones are missing from TCRdb's copy, which holds only in-frame ones; the method was immunoSEQ multiplex PCR. The sample contains tens of thousands of clones, around nine tenths of which appear only once. Turning to this clone: The antigen is not known.

Trimming cost V 4 bases and J 4 bases; bases outside gene matches: 6. The germline V gene encodes CDR1 SGHDT and CDR2 YYEEEE. CDR3 length: 15 amino acids. Sequencing used CD4+ or CD8+ T cells sorted from blood, obtained in a trial of the OX40 agonist ivuxolimab. The TCR originated in an adult with an advanced solid tumor such as melanoma, head and neck, liver or kidney cancer. V gene TRBV5-6 combines with J gene TRBJ1-4; 8 nucleotides match TRBD1. CDR3: CASSGPQGDNEKLFF. For the CDR3, the DNA is TGTGCCAGCAGCGGACCACAGGGGGATAATGAAAAACTGTTTTTT.